What follows are 7 T cell receptor beta chains derived from one specimen sequenced in a study of T cell responses to AZD1222 COVID-19 vaccine. Using immunoSEQ multiplex PCR, the repertoire was profiled, and TCRdb retains in-frame clones only, with some absent. This table has approximately 270,000 clones, almost 95% appearing once. The sequenced sample was peripheral blood, obtained 28 days after the second AZD1222 dose. Receptors originate from an adult who received the AZD1222 COVID-19 vaccine.

The genes are TRBV2 and TRBJ2-1, with D possibly TRBD1 on 7 matching bases. Germline V gene lookup returns CDR1 SNHLY and CDR2 FYNNEI. CDR3 length: 19 amino acids. The V and J ends lost 3 bases and 0 bases respectively, with 21 bases between them. The CDR3 nucleotides are TGTGCCAGCAGTGAGGGGGCAGGGGGGACAACAAGCTCCTACAATGAGCAGTTCTTC. Translating it yields CASSEGAGGTTSSYNEQFF.

This sequence joins TRBV7-8 and TRBJ2-7, with TRBD2 identical over 7 bases. The CDR3 totals 14 residues. V gave up 5 bases and J gave up 4 bases; unmatched junction bases: 8. The germline V gene encodes CDR1 SGHVS and CDR2 FQNEAQ. CDR3 loop: CASSQTSRSYEQYF. The DNA of the CDR3 is TGTGCCAGCAGCCAGACTAGCAGATCATACGAGCAGTACTTC.

This clone was observed once. The V and J genes are TRBV28 and TRBJ1-4; 9 bases map to TRBD1. Trimming removed 6 bases from V and 5 bases from J; junction bases left unmatched: 1. The germline V gene has CDR1 MDHEN and CDR2 SYDVKM. This CDR3 is 13 amino acids long. The CDR3 DNA sequence: TGTGCCAGCAGGACAGGGGGAAATGAAAAACTGTTTTTT. The encoded protein is CASRTGGNEKLFF.

The chain combines TRBV19 with TRBJ1-2; no clear D. This CDR3 comprises 15 residues. V was clipped by 9 bases and J by 5 bases, with 22 bases between them. Germline lookup yields CDR1 LNHDA and CDR2 SQIVND (reference sequence). The CDR3 protein is CASNPPGPEVYGYTF. The DNA of the CDR3 is TGTGCCAGCAACCCACCGGGCCCAGAGGTTTATGGCTACACCTTC. Variable domain in full (rest from reference TRBV19 and TRBJ1-2): DGGITQSPKYLFRKEGQNVTLSCEQNLNHDAMYWYRQDPGQGLRLIYYSQIVNDFQKGDIAEGYSVSREKKESFPLTVTSAQKNPTAFYLCASNPPGPEVYGYTFGSGTRLTVV.

The chain's CDR3 is CASSFGQAYEQYF. CDR3 nucleotide sequence: TGTGCCAGCAGTTTCGGACAAGCCTACGAGCAGTACTTC. The J gene is TRBJ2-7, the V gene TRBV28; possibly TRBD1 for D (5 bases). The length of the CDR3 is 13 residues. CDR1 is MDHEN, CDR2 SYDVKM, per germline. V shed 3 bases and J shed 2 bases, with 8 bases lying between them.

The chain has TRBV6-2 or TRBV6-3 and TRBJ1-1; the D gene is possibly TRBD1 (5 bases). From germline, CDR1 is MNHEY and CDR2 SVGEGT. This CDR3 spans 13 amino acids. The germline V and J ends were trimmed by 5 bases and 7 bases, with 14 bases remaining between them. The CDR3 DNA sequence: TGTGCCAGCAGTCGACGGCAGGGCTTTGAAGCTTTCTTT. This gives the protein CASSRRQGFEAFF.

The gene calls are TRBV9 and TRBJ2-1, with D perhaps matching TRBD1 (5 bases). Per the germline V gene, CDR1 is SGDLS and CDR2 is YYNGEE. The CDR3 is made up of 13 amino acids. V gave up 2 bases and J gave up 7 bases, with 10 bases separating them. Written as DNA, the CDR3 is TGTGCCAGCAGCGTGGGCAGGGTGAATGAGCAGTTCTTC. Translated: CASSVGRVNEQFF. Supplemented by reference TRBV9 and TRBJ2-1, the full variable domain reads DSGVTQTPKHLITATGQRVTLRCSPRSGDLSVYWYQQSLDQGLQFLIQYYNGEERAKGNILERFSAQQFPDLHSELNLSSLELGDSALYFCASSVGRVNEQFFGPGTRLTVL.